The next 13 T cell receptor beta chains were all read from a single sample in a study of blood T cell repertoires in COVID-19. Libraries were prepared by immunoSEQ multiplex PCR; TCRdb keeps only in-frame clonotypes and omits some of them. Here the sample spans 140,000 or so clones, 79% being singletons. The sequenced sample consisted of peripheral blood. These receptors were obtained from a middle-aged man with active or convalescent COVID-19.

The V and J genes are TRBV3-1 (or the pseudogene TRBV3-2) and TRBJ2-5; TRBD2 aligns across 7 bases. This CDR3 spans 16 amino acids. With 0 bases clipped from V and 4 bases from J, the junction kept 8 bases outside the gene matches. CDR1 is LGHDT and CDR2 is YNNKEL in the germline V gene (reference sequence). The CDR3 region is CASSQEGGRKGETQYF. DNA of the CDR3: TGTGCCAGCAGCCAAGAGGGCGGGAGAAAAGGAGAGACCCAGTACTTC.

The CDR3 sequence is CASSSTRGYGYTF. The DNA of the CDR3 is TGTGCCAGCAGCTCGACCAGGGGCTATGGCTACACCTTC. The V call is TRBV11-2, the J call TRBJ1-2, with D possibly being TRBD1 (6 bases). V dropped 4 bases and J dropped 4 bases, with 10 bases sitting between them. Germline CDR1 SGHAT, CDR2 FQNNGV. The CDR3 has 13 amino acids.

V and J are TRBV27 and TRBJ2-7; TRBD2 matches 13 bases. Trimming at V came to 7 bases and at J to 4 bases, leaving 7 bases not matched to a gene. This CDR3 spans 15 amino acids. The germline V gene encodes CDR1 MNHEY and CDR2 SMNVEV (reference sequence). The CDR3 sequence is CASNPGLAGWYEQYF. CDR3 bases: TGTGCCAGCAACCCGGGACTAGCGGGATGGTACGAGCAGTACTTC.

This clone appeared a single time. The genes are TRBV14 and TRBJ2-7, with D perhaps TRBD1 (5 bases). The germline gives CDR1 SGHDN, CDR2 FVKESK. The ends were cut back, 5 bases at V and 0 bases at J, with 11 bases in the middle. The CDR3 extends over 14 amino acids. The CDR3 DNA follows: TGTGCCAGCAGCGGGGCGTTCCTCTCCTACGAGCAGTACTTC. It is translated as CASSGAFLSYEQYF.

The J gene is TRBJ2-1, the V gene TRBV6-4; TRBD2 matches at 9 bases. The V gene's germline CDR1 is MRHNA and CDR2 SNTAGT. This CDR3 is 14 amino acids long. V lost 5 bases and J lost 8; bases outside the gene matches: 7. CDR3 sequence: CASSQGLAHDEQFF. The CDR3 DNA reads TGTGCCAGCAGTCAGGGACTAGCACACGATGAGCAGTTCTTC.

The gene calls are TRBV6-6 and TRBJ2-5, with D tentatively TRBD2 (5 bases). CDR1 MNHNY and CDR2 SVGAGI come from the germline V gene (reference sequence). CDR3 length equals 14 residues. V lost 2 bases to trimming and J lost 1 base, with 8 bases between them. This chain's CDR3 is CASSYPGSQETQYF. DNA for the CDR3: TGTGCCAGCAGTTACCCGGGGTCCCAAGAGACCCAGTACTTC.

This chain joins TRBV5-5 and TRBJ2-7; 9 bases are a match to TRBD1. Germline-derived CDR1 and CDR2 are SGHKS and YYEKEE (reference sequence). With 1 base clipped from V and 6 bases from J, the junction kept 5 bases outside the gene matches. The CDR3 is 14 amino acids. The CDR3 sequence: CASSLTGGHGEQYF. For the CDR3, the DNA is TGTGCCAGCAGCTTGACAGGGGGCCATGGCGAGCAGTACTTC. The variable domain in full, completed from reference TRBV5-5 and TRBJ2-7, reads DAGVTQSPTHLIKTRGQQVTLRCSPISGHKSVSWYQQVLGQGPQFIFQYYEKEERGRGNFPDRFSARQFPNYSSELNVNALLLGDSALYLCASSLTGGHGEQYFGPGTRLTVT.

The V and J genes are TRBV5-6 and TRBJ2-3; D is ambiguous. V gave up 0 bases and J gave up 2 bases, with 7 bases separating them. CDR1 is SGHDT and CDR2 is YYEEEE in the germline V gene. The CDR3 contains 14 residues. CDR3 protein: CASSLARFTDTQYF. CDR3 bases: TGTGCCAGCAGCTTGGCTAGATTCACAGATACGCAGTATTTT.

This chain uses TRBV3-1 (or the pseudogene TRBV3-2) with TRBJ1-5; D unclear. Germline V gives CDR1 LGHDT, CDR2 YNNKEL (reference sequence). V gave up 3 bases and J gave up 2 bases, with 5 bases separating them. The CDR3 consists of 13 residues. The CDR3 DNA reads as TGTGCCAGCAGCCATGCGGGCAATCAGCCCCAGCATTTT. Encoded protein: CASSHAGNQPQHF.

This chain connects TRBV11-1 to TRBJ2-1; maybe TRBD2 (5 bases). The CDR3 loop spans 15 amino acids. Germline V gene lookup returns CDR1 SGHAT and CDR2 FQDESV (reference sequence). Trimming pared 2 bases from V and 6 bases from J, leaving 14 bases between. The CDR3 DNA sequence: TGTGCCAGCAGCTTAATGGGGAGTGTGGGCAATGAGCAGTTCTTC. Its protein product is CASSLMGSVGNEQFF.

The rearrangement links TRBV5-4 to TRBJ2-3; 9 nucleotides line up with TRBD1. This CDR3 is 15 amino acids long. Trimming removed 4 bases from V and 2 bases from J; junction bases left unmatched: 5. In germline, CDR1 is SGHNT, CDR2 YYREEE (reference sequence). The chain's CDR3 is CASSTDRGFTDTQYF. The DNA of the CDR3 is TGTGCCAGCAGCACGGACAGGGGCTTCACAGATACGCAGTATTTT.

J is TRBJ2-5 and V is TRBV5-1, with 7 bases aligning to TRBD1. V lost 0 bases and J lost 5; bases outside the gene matches: 10. The germline V gene has CDR1 SGHRS and CDR2 YFSETQ. The CDR3 is 16 residues long. The CDR3 protein is CASSLVGTDLQETQYF. Here the CDR3 DNA reads TGCGCCAGCAGCTTGGTGGGGACAGATTTGCAGGAGACCCAGTACTTC.

The DNA for the CDR3 is TGTGCCAGCAGCGGGCGGGCCTTCGGGACAGGGTCCTACGAGCAGTACTTC. As protein: CASSGRAFGTGSYEQYF. The V call is TRBV13, the J call TRBJ2-7; 9 nucleotides line up with TRBD1. Looked up from germline, CDR1 is PRHDT and CDR2 is FYEKMQ (reference sequence). There are 17 residues in the CDR3. Losses at the gene ends were 5 bases for V and 1 base for J; bases not matched to a gene: 12.